This T cell receptor beta chain was sequenced in a study of human T cells and chemical hapten exposure. TCRdb reprocessed the RACE reads with MiXCR, giving one entry per CDR3 protein. The top ten hold 4.6% of the sample, which has approximately 80,000 distinct CDR3 sequences, 14% seen once. General study results and limits: PT1 expanded TCR counts and patch test score were linked, and their correlation was positive. The formation of large CDR3 similarity clusters by expanded TCRs significantly exceeded that of controls.

Germline lookup yields CDR1 DFQATT and CDR2 SNEGSKA (reference sequence). Losses at the gene ends were 4 bases for V and 3 bases for J; bases not matched to a gene: 5. There are 14 residues in the CDR3. This clonotype was detected ten times or more. The antigen is unknown. Regarding time point: pre-sensitization, week 0. The sample's treatment: therapeutic diphenylcyclopropenone sensitization with weekly scalp DPC. Donors were 18 to 70-year-old alopecia patients suitable for DPC. The material sequenced was whole blood, taken in connection with sensitization to the hapten diphenylcyclopropenone (DPC). This chain connects TRBV20-1 to TRBJ2-3; 9 bases map to TRBD2. The TCR was taken from a woman in her fifties or sixties with alopecia areata. Some clones in this sample may be carry-over from other donors' samples. The DNA of the CDR3 is TGCAGTGCTACTTTAGCGGGAGTAACAGATACGCAGTATTTT. This encodes CSATLAGVTDTQYF.